Below, one TCR beta chain is given with its context. Its cognate antigen is unknown. CDR3 size: 15 residues. V was clipped by 4 bases and J by 1 base; unmatched bases: 2. Looked up from germline, CDR1 is SGHDN and CDR2 is FVKESK. The data were taken from a study of cytomegalovirus exposure and HLA in healthy donors. Findings and caveats of the study: When presence/absence was analysed, sequencing depth was taken to be roughly uniform across donors.

This PCR relied on a set of 60 Vbeta primers and 13 Jbeta primers. Data came from immunoSEQ multiplex PCR; TCRdb stores just in-frame clones and leaves some out. This sample carries 45,000 or so clones, with roughly 7.3% going to the ten biggest clones. The clonotype was recovered from a male donor in good health and CMV-seronegative. The J gene is TRBJ2-3, the V gene TRBV14, with 10 bases fitting TRBD2. The sequenced sample consisted of PBMCs. Here the CDR3 reads CASSRLAGGTDTQYF. The CDR3 DNA reads as TGTGCCAGCAGCCGTCTAGCGGGAGGCACAGATACGCAGTATTTT.